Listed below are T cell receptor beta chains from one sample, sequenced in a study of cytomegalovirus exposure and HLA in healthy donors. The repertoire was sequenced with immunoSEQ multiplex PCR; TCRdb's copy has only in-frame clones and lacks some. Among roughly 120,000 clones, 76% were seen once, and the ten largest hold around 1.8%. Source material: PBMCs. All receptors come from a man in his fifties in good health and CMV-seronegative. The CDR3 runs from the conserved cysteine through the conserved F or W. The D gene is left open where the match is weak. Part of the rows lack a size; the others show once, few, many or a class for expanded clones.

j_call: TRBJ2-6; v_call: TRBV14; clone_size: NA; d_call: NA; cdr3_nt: TGTGCCAGCAGCCAAGATTATCGGTTCTCTGGGGCCAACGTCCTGACTTTC; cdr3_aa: CASSQDYRFSGANVLTF
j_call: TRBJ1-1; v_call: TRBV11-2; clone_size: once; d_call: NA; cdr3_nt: TGTGCCAGCAGCTTAAACCCAGGGGAGAACACTGAAGCTTTCTTT; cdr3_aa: CASSLNPGENTEAFF
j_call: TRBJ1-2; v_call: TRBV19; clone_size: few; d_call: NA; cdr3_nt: TGTGCCAGTAGTACCAGACAGATCCTTAACTATGGCTACACCTTC; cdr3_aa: CASSTRQILNYGYTF
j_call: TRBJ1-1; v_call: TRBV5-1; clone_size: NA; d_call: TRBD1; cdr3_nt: TGCGCCAGCAGACCCGGGACAGGGGGATCGAACACTGAAGCTTTCTTT; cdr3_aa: CASRPGTGGSNTEAFF
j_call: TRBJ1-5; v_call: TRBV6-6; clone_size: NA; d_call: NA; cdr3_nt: TGTGCCAGCATCGACAGTTATAGCAATCAGCCCCAGCATTTT; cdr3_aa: CASIDSYSNQPQHF
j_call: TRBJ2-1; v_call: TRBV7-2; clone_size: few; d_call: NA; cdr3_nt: TGTGCCAGCAGCTTAGAAGTGGGGCGCCACAATGAGCAGTTCTTC; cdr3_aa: CASSLEVGRHNEQFF
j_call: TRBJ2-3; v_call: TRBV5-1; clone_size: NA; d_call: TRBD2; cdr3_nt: TGCGCCAGCAGCTCCCGACTAGCGGGGGGCGCAGATACGCAGTATTTT; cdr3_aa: CASSSRLAGGADTQYF
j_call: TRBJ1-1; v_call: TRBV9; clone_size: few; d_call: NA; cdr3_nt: TGTGCCAGCAGCACAGGAGTGAACACTGAAGCTTTCTTT; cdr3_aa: CASSTGVNTEAFF
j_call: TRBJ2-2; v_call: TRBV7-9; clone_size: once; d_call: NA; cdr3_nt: TGTGCCAGCAGCCCTCGGGGGGAGCTGTTTTTT; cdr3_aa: CASSPRGELFF
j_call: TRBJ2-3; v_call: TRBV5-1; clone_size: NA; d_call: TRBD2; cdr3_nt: TGCGCCAGCAGCAAGAAACTAGCGGGGGGGCCTGGCACAGATACGCAGTATTTT; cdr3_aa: CASSKKLAGGPGTDTQYF
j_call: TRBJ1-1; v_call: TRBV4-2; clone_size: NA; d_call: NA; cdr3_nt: TGTGCCAGCAGCCAAGGTCAGGGCCCGGGGGGAGCTTTCTTT; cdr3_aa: CASSQGQGPGGAFF
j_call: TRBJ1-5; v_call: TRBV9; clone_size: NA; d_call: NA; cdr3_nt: TGTGCCAGCGGCAGTCACAATCAGCCCCAGCATTTT; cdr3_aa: CASGSHNQPQHF
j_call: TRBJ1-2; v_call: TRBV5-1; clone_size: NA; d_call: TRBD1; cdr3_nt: TGCGCCAGCAGCTACACCGGGACAGGGAGTCTAGGCTACACCTTC; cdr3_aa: CASSYTGTGSLGYTF
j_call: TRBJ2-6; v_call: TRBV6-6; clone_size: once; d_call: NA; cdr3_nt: TGTGCCAGCAGCACAGGGTCTGGGGCCAACGTCCTGACTTTC; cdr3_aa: CASSTGSGANVLTF
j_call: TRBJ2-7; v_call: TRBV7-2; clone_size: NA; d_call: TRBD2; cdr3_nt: TGTGCCAGCAGCCTACTAGCGGGGGACTCCTACGAGCAGTACTTC; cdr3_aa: CASSLLAGDSYEQYF
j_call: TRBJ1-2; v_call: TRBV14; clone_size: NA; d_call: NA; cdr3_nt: TGTGCCAGCAGCCAAGGCCCGGGTTATGGCTACACCTTC; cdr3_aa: CASSQGPGYGYTF
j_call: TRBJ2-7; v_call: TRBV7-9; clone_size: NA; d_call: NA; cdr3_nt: TGTGCCAGCAGCTTATGGGAGGTGGGCAGATCCTACGAGCAGTACTTC; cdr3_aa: CASSLWEVGRSYEQYF
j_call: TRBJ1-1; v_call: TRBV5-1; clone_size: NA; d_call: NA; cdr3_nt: TGCGCCAGCAGCTTGGCAGGACAGAACACTGAAGCTTTCTTT; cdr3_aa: CASSLAGQNTEAFF
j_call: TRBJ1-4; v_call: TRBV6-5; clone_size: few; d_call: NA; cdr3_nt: TGTGCCAGCAGTTACTCAGGGGTGAACGAAAAACTGTTTTTT; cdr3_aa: CASSYSGVNEKLFF
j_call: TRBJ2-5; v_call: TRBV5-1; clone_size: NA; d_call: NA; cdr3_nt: TGCGCCAGCAGCTTGGAGGTGCGGGAGACCCAGTACTTC; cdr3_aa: CASSLEVRETQYF
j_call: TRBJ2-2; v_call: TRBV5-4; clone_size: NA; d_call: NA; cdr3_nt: TGTGCCAGCAGCTCAAACGACTGGGGCCGGGGGGGGGAGCTGTTTTTT; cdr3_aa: CASSSNDWGRGGELFF
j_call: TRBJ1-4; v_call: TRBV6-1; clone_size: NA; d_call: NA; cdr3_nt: TGTGCCAGCAGTGAAGTCCTGGGCAGGGGTGCTTCTAATGAAAAACTGTTTTTT; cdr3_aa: CASSEVLGRGASNEKLFF
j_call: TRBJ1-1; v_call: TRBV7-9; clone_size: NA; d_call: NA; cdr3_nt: TGTTCCAGCACCTTCCGGCGGGGGTACACTGAAGCTTTCTTT; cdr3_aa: CSSTFRRGYTEAFF
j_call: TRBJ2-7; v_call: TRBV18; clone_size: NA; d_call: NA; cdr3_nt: TGTGCCAGCTCCCCAGACGGGACGGGGGACGAGCAGTACTTC; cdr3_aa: CASSPDGTGDEQYF
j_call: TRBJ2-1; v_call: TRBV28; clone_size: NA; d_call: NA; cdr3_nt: TGTGCCAGCAGTTCCTCCTCCGTTGAGCAGTTCTTC; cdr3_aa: CASSSSSVEQFF
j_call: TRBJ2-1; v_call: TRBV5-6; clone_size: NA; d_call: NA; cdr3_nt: TGTGCCAGCAGCTTCGAGCCGGTGAATGAGCAGTTCTTC; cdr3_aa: CASSFEPVNEQFF
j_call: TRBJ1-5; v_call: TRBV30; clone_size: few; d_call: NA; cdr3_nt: TGTGCCTGGAGTGATAGCAGGGGCCCCAATCAGCCCCAGCATTTT; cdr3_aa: CAWSDSRGPNQPQHF
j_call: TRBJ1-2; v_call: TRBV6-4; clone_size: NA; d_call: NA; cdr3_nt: TGTGCCAGCAGTGAGGGCCCGAACTATGGCTACACCTTC; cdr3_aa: CASSEGPNYGYTF
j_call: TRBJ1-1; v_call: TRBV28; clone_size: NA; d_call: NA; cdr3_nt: TGTGCCAGCAGTTTCCGTCGTGACAAGAACACTGAAGCTTTCTTT; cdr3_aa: CASSFRRDKNTEAFF
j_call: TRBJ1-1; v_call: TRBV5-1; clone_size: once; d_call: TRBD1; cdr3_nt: TGCGCCAGCAGCTCCCTACAGGGGACCACTGAAGCTTTCTTT; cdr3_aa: CASSSLQGTTEAFF
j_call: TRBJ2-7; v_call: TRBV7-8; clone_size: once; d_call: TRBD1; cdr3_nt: TGTGCCAGCAGCCCCCCCGGGACAGGGCAATCCTACGAGCAGTACTTC; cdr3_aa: CASSPPGTGQSYEQYF
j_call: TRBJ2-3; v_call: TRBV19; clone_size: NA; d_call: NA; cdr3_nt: TGTGCCAGTAGTAGAGACAGGGTCAATAGCGGGCAGTATTTT; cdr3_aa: CASSRDRVNSGQYF
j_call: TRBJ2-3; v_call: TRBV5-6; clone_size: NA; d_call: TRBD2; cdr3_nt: TGTGCCAGCAGCTTGGTTGTGGGGGGGGGCACAGATACGCAGTATTTT; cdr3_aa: CASSLVVGGGTDTQYF
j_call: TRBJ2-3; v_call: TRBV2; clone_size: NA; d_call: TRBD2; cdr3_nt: TGTGCCAGCAGTGAAGAATCTAGCGGGGGGGGCCCGGTCGGGGTCACAGATACGCAGTATTTT; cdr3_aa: CASSEESSGGGPVGVTDTQYF
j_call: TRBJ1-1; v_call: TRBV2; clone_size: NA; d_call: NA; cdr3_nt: TGTGCCAGCAGTGGGACAGCGAACACTGAAGCTTTCTTT; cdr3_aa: CASSGTANTEAFF
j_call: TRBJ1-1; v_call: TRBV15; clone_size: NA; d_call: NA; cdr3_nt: TGTGCTCTCTCCCGGACTAACACTGAAGCTTTCTTT; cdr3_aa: CALSRTNTEAFF
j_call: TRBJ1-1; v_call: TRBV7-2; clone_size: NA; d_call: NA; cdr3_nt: TGTGCCAGCAGCTTAGAATCCGGGGTCACTGAAGCTTTCTTT; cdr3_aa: CASSLESGVTEAFF
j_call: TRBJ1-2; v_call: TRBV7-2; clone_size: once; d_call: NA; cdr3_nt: TGTGCCAGCAGCTTGGGGCCGGCGACAGGTAGCGGCTACACCTTC; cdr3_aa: CASSLGPATGSGYTF
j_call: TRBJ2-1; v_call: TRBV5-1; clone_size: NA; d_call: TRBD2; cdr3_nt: TGCGCCAGCAGCTTGGAACTAGCGATTGAGCAGTTCTTC; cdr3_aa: CASSLELAIEQFF
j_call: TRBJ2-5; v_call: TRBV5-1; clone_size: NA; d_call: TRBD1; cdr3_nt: TGCGCCAGCAGCTTGGTCCGGACAGGGGGAGGCCTGGCCCAGTACTTC; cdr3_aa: CASSLVRTGGGLAQYF
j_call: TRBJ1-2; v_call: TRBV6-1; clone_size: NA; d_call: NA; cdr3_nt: TGTGCCAGCACCACCAGAAATTATGGCTACACCTTC; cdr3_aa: CASTTRNYGYTF
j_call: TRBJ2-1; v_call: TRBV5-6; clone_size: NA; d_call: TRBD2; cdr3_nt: TGTGCCAGCAGCTACCTAGCGGGGGGCAACAATGAGCAGTTCTTC; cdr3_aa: CASSYLAGGNNEQFF
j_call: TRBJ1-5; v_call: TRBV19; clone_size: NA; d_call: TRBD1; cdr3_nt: TGTGCCAGTAGATATCGACAGGGGTTGAACCAGCCCCAGCATTTT; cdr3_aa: CASRYRQGLNQPQHF
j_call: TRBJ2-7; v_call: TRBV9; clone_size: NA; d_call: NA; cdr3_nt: TGTGCCAGCAGCTTACGACCCACAGGGAGCAACGAGCAGTACTTC; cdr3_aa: CASSLRPTGSNEQYF
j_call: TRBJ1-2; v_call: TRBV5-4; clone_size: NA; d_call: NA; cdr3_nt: TGTGCCAGCAGCCCGGAGGGATTAGCTAACTATGGCTACACCTTC; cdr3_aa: CASSPEGLANYGYTF
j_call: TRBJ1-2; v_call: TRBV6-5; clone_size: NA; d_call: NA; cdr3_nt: TGTGCCAGCAGCCCCAGGACTCGCTATGGCTACACCTTC; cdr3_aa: CASSPRTRYGYTF
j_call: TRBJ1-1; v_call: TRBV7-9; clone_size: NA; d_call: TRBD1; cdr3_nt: TGTTCCAGCAGCTTAACCGGGACAGGGGAATCGAAAGCTTTCTTT; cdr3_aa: CSSSLTGTGESKAFF
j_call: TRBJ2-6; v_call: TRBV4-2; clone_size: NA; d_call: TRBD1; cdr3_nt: TGTGCCAGCAACCTAGCAGGGGGCCAAGAGTTCGCTGGGGCCAACGTCCTGACTTTC; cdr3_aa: CASNLAGGQEFAGANVLTF
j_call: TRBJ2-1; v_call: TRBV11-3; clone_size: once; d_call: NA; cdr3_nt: TGTGCCAGCAGCTCGGGACTTTACAATGAGCAGTTCTTC; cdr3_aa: CASSSGLYNEQFF